This T cell receptor beta chain was recovered during a study of beta chain features in type 1 diabetes. Study results and caveats: At VDJ recombination sites, type 1 diabetes patients had fewer insertions and more deleted nucleotides. People with Type 1 diabetes carried modestly yet significantly shorter TCRB CDR3s in all four CD4+ subsets. The study found that naive, central memory and Treg TCRB repertoires appeared more similar in patients than in healthy donors.

This clone was seen repeatedly, ten times or more. Its antigen is as yet unknown. All of the isolated RNA was reverse transcribed, so expressed TCRB transcripts were sequenced. Data came from immunoSEQ multiplex PCR; TCRdb stores just in-frame clones and leaves some out. The data contain approximately 120,000 clones, around a sixth of them seen just once; the ten biggest clones take up around 2.6%. Germline CDR1 and CDR2: KGHSH and LQKENI. The CDR3 contains 15 residues. V shed 4 bases, J shed 6 bases, and the junction held 8 bases outside the gene matches. This sequence was found in a man aged 18 to 35 with type 1 diabetes. V usage is TRBV18 and J usage is TRBJ2-1; 8 bases match TRBD1. Source material: central memory CD4+ T cells from blood. The CDR3 spells CASSRATGVFNEQFF. The CDR3 bases are TGTGCCAGCTCACGAGCGACAGGGGTCTTCAATGAGCAGTTCTTC.